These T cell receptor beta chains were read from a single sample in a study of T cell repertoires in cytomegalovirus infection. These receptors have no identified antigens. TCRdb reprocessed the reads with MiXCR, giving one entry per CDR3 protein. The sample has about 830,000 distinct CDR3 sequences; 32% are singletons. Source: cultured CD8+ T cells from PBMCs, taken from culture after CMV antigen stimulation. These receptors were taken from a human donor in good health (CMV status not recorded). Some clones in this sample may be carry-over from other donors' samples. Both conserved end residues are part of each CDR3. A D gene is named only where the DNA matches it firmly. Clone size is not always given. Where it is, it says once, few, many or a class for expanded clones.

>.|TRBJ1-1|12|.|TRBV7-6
TGTGCCAGCAGCGGAGATAACACTGAAGCTTTCTTT
CASSGDNTEAFF
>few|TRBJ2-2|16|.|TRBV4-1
TGCGCCAGCAGCCAAGGGGCGGAACCGAACACCGGGGAGCTGTTTTTT
CASSQGAEPNTGELFF
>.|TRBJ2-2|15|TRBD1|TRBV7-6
TGTGCCAGCAGAACGGGACAGGGTGACACCGGGGAGCTGTTTTTT
CASRTGQGDTGELFF
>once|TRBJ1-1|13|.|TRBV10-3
TGTGCCATCAATGAAAAGGGGAACACTGAAGCTTTCTTT
CAINEKGNTEAFF
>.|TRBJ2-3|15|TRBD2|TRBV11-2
TGTGCCAGCAGTCCCGGGACTAGCGGGATAGATACGCAGTATTTT
CASSPGTSGIDTQYF
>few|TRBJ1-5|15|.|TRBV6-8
TGTGCCAGCAGTTACTCCCTAGGGGGCAATCAGCCCCAGCATTTT
CASSYSLGGNQPQHF
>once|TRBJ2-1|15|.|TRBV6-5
TGTGCCAGCAGTTACACCGGGACGGAGTACAATGAGCAGTTCTTC
CASSYTGTEYNEQFF
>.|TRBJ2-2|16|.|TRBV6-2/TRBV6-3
TGTGCCAGCAGTTACATGAGCATGTTGGACACCGGGGAGCTGTTTTTT
CASSYMSMLDTGELFF
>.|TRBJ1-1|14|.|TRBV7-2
TGTGCCAGCACGGGGAGGTGGGAGTACACTGAAGCTTTCTTT
CASTGRWEYTEAFF
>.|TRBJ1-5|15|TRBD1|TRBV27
TGTGCCAGCAGTATTACAGGGGGCGAAAATCAGCCCCAGCATTTT
CASSITGGENQPQHF
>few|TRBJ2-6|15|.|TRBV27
TGTGCCAGCAGTTTATCAGTCTCTGGGGCCAACGTCCTGACTTTC
CASSLSVSGANVLTF
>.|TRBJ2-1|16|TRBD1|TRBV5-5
TGTGCCAGCAGCTTGGTCGGACAGGAAAGGGACAATGAGCAGTTCTTC
CASSLVGQERDNEQFF
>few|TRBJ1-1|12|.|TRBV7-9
TGTGCCAGCAGCTTAATCTCCACTGAAGCTTTCTTT
CASSLISTEAFF
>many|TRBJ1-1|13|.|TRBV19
TGTGCCAGTAGTAGACGAGAGAACACTGAAGCTTTCTTT
CASSRRENTEAFF
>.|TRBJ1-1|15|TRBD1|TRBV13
TGTGCCAGCAGCCAGGACAGGAGGACGAACACTGAAGCTTTCTTT
CASSQDRRTNTEAFF
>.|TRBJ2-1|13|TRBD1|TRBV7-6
TGTGCCATGGGACAGGGGATAAACAATGAGCAGTTCTTC
CAMGQGINNEQFF
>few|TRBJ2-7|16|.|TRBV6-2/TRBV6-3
TGTGCCAGCAGTTACTACCCCAGGGGCCCGACCTACGAGCAGTACTTC
CASSYYPRGPTYEQYF
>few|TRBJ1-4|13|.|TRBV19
TGTGCCAGTAGTAGGCGGGTTGGTGAAAAACTGTTTTTT
CASSRRVGEKLFF
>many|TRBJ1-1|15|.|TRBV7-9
TGTGCCAGCAGCTTAGTGCGGGGTTTGAACACTGAAGCTTTCTTT
CASSLVRGLNTEAFF
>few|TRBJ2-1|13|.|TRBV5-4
TGTGCCAGCAGCTATAATCGGGGATGGGAGCAGTTCTTC
CASSYNRGWEQFF
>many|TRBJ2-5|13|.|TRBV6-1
TGTGCCAGCAGTGAACCAGTCGGGGAGACCCAGTACTTC
CASSEPVGETQYF
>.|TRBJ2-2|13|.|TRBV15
TGTGCCACCAGCAGAGATTCGGGCGGGGAGCTGTTTTTT
CATSRDSGGELFF
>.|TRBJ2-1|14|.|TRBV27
TGTGCCAGCAGTCCCCTTGATTTTGGGAATGAGCAGTTCTTC
CASSPLDFGNEQFF
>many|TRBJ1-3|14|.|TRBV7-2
TGTGCCAGCAGCTTATCAGGGACTGGAAACACCATATATTTT
CASSLSGTGNTIYF
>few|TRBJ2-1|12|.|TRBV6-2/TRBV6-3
TGTGCCAGCAGTTATTTCGGGGTGGAGCAGTTCTTC
CASSYFGVEQFF
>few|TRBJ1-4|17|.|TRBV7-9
TGTGCCAGCTGTCCGGGGATTGTGCTTGGAATTGATGAAAAACTGTTTTTT
CASCPGIVLGIDEKLFF
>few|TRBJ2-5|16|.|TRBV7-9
TGTGCCAGCAGCTTAAGTTTCGTGATCGAGGCGGAGACCCAGTACTTC
CASSLSFVIEAETQYF
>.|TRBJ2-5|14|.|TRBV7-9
TGTGCCAGCAGCTTACTGGGCGGATCCGAGACCCAGTACTTC
CASSLLGGSETQYF
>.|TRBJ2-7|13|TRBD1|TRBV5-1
TGCGCCAGCAGCTGGACAGGGGGGAACGAGCAGTACTTC
CASSWTGGNEQYF
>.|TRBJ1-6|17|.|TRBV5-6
TGTGCCAGCAGCTCACACGAGGGGTACACCTATAATTCACCCCTCCACTTT
CASSSHEGYTYNSPLHF
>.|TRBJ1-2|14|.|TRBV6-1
TGTGCCAGCAGTTCCGGGGGGTCTGGCTATGGCTACACCTTC
CASSSGGSGYGYTF
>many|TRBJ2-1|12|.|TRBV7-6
TGTGCCAGCAGCCCAGCCTCGGATGAGCAGTTCTTC
CASSPASDEQFF